Below are 23 T cell receptor beta chains sequenced from a single sample in a study of blood T cells in healthy people across ages. Together with a sample-barcoded 5' primer, a J-beta primer mix was included in a second PCR lasting about 6 to 11 cycles. MiXCR, run by TCRdb on the 5' RACE reads, gives a single entry per CDR3 protein. The profile shows about 700,000 distinct CDR3 sequences, roughly 32% of them singletons. Material for sequencing was blood. All receptors come from a woman of 80 years or more in good health.

This clonotype has ten or more counts. CDR3 nucleotide sequence: TGTGCCAGCAGCTTAGTGAATTCTAAGGGACAAGAGACCCAGTACTTC. Protein: CASSLVNSKGQETQYF. This rearrangement joins TRBV7-8 to TRBJ2-5; D call uncertain. The V end was cut by 1 base, the J end by 2 bases, with 14 bases between. The CDR3 loop spans 16 amino acids. The germline V gene has CDR1 SGHVS and CDR2 FQNEAQ.

At least ten counts were recorded for this clonotype. The rearrangement joins TRBV5-1 to TRBJ2-1, with 10 bases identical to TRBD2. CDR1 is SGHRS, CDR2 YFSETQ, per germline. The trim removed 3 bases at V and 9 bases at J, leaving 9 bases unmatched. There are 15 residues in the CDR3. The DNA for the CDR3 is TGCGCCAGCAGCTGGGGGACTAGCGATGGAGGTGAGCAGTTCTTC. Translation gives CASSWGTSDGGEQFF.

With regard to this clonotype: A read error may be the cause here, since a much bigger clone is one base away. The rearrangement links TRBV5-1 to TRBJ1-1, with D hard to call. V lost 0 bases, J lost 3 bases, and 9 bases lay in between. CDR3 length equals 14 residues. The V gene's germline CDR1 is SGHRS and CDR2 YFSETQ. CDR3 residues: CASSLASMDTEAFF. In nucleotides, the CDR3 is TGCGCCAGCAGCTTGGCCTCCATGGACACTGAAGCTTTCTTT. The variable domain in full, with the rest retrieved from reference TRBV5-1 and TRBJ1-1, is KAGVTQTPRYLIKTRGQQVTLSCSPISGHRSVSWYQQTPGQGLQFLFEYFSETQRNKGNFPGRFSGRQFSNSRSEMNVSTLELGDSALYLCASSLASMDTEAFFGQGTRLTVV.

This clonotype was picked up many times. The rearrangement joins TRBV6-6 to TRBJ1-1; D ambiguous. The V end lost 2 bases, the J end lost 0 bases, and 7 bases lay between the germline ends. Germline V gene sequence: CDR1 MNHNY, CDR2 SVGAGI (reference sequence). The CDR3 is made up of 14 amino acids. This chain's CDR3 is CASSYPTVNTEAFF. The DNA of the CDR3 is TGTGCCAGCAGTTACCCGACTGTGAACACTGAAGCTTTCTTT.

V is TRBV28 and J is TRBJ2-1, with 7 positions matching TRBD2. The J call may be mistaken, given a closer DNA end match to TRBJ2-7. There are 15 residues in the CDR3. CDR1 and CDR2 from the germline V gene are MDHEN and SYDVKM. The CDR3 sequence: CASSSTSASYNEQYF. The CDR3 DNA reads as TGTGCCAGCAGTTCTACTAGCGCCTCCTACAATGAGCAGTACTTC.

A word on this clonotype: Given a much more abundant clone one base away, this may be a read error. The chain has TRBV29-1 and TRBJ1-2; D not certain. This CDR3 comprises 14 residues. Germline-derived CDR1 and CDR2 are SQVTM and ANQGSEA. CDR3 nucleotide sequence: TGCAGCGTTGACCTGTCAGGTCCTAACTATGGCCACACCTTC. Its translation is CSVDLSGPNYGHTF.

This CDR3 is CSAGARGGVSEKLFF. The CDR3 region has the DNA TGCAGCGCTGGGGCCCGCGGTGGAGTTAGCGAAAAACTGTTTTTT. V usage is TRBV29-1 and J usage is TRBJ1-4; D perhaps matches TRBD1 (5 bases). The CDR3 spans 15 residues. V lost 7 bases, J lost 8 bases, and 23 bases lay in between. Germline CDR1 SQVTM, CDR2 ANQGSEA.

This clonotype was found many times. This chain joins TRBV5-1 and TRBJ2-6; D possibly corresponds to TRBD1 (6 bases). Germline CDR1 is SGHRS and CDR2 is YFSETQ. The CDR3 is 18 amino acids. V was trimmed by 6 bases and J by 0 bases, leaving 19 bases between them. This chain's CDR3 is CASKYGGRGFSGANVLTF. DNA for the CDR3: TGCGCCAGCAAATATGGGGGCAGGGGATTCTCTGGGGCCAACGTCCTGACTTTC.

The V gene is TRBV5-5, the J gene TRBJ2-3; weak D call: TRBD1 (5 bases). Germline loops: CDR1 SGHKS, CDR2 YYEKEE (reference sequence). Trimming took off 1 base at V and 2 bases at J, with 14 bases between the two ends. The CDR3 length is 16 residues. This CDR3 reads CASSLYQGPSTDTQYF. For the CDR3, the DNA is TGTGCCAGCAGCTTGTATCAGGGTCCCTCCACAGATACGCAGTATTTT.

This clonotype showed up many times. The J gene is TRBJ2-1, the V gene TRBV12-3 or TRBV12-4; the match to TRBD2 covers 13 bases. V shed 6 bases and J 7 bases; nucleotides not matched to a gene: 15. The CDR3 contains 18 residues. CDR3 coding DNA: TGTGCCAGCAGCCGCCCCCCGGGACTAGCGGGGACGGCGAATGAGCAGTTCTTC. Translation: CASSRPPGLAGTANEQFF.

There are many counts of this clonotype. The CDR3 bases are TGTGCCAGCAGCTTAGGGCCCCTCACAGATACGCAGTATTTT. Protein sequence: CASSLGPLTDTQYF. The V call is TRBV6-4, the J call TRBJ2-3; no firm D call. The CDR3 consists of 14 residues. The germline V gene encodes CDR1 MRHNA and CDR2 SNTAGT. V shed 6 bases and J shed 2 bases, with 12 bases lying between them.

Notes on this clonotype: One end of the junction fails to match germline, which may point to a read error. The V call is TRBV6-5, the J call TRBJ2-1, with D perhaps TRBD1 (6 bases). Per germline, CDR1 MNHEY and CDR2 SVGAGI. The length of the CDR3 is 14 residues. The CDR3 nucleotides are TGTGCCAGCAGTTCGGGGACACGGGCCAATGAACAGTTCTTC. Its translation is CASSSGTRANEQFF.

As to this clonotype: A much larger clone lies a single base off, so this may be a read error. The V call is TRBV9, the J call TRBJ1-2, with a possible D match to TRBD1 (5 bases). The ends were cut back, 6 bases at V and 1 base at J, with 19 bases in the middle. The CDR3 has 16 residues. Germline-derived CDR1 and CDR2 are SGDLS and YYNGEE. The CDR3 DNA reads as TGTGCCAGCAACCCCCAGATGGGGCGGAGTAACTATGGCTACACCTTC. Amino acids: CASNPQMGRSNYGYTF. Full variable domain (missing parts from reference TRBV9 and TRBJ1-2): DSGVTQTPKHLITATGQRVTLRCSPRSGDLSVYWYQQSLDQGLQFLIQYYNGEERAKGNILERFSAQQFPDLHSELNLSSLELGDSALYFCASNPQMGRSNYGYTFGSGTRLTVV.

Points on this clonotype: Given a much more abundant clone one base away, this may be a read error. The CDR3 loop reads CAGSFPGQGAYEQYF. CDR3 nucleotides: TGTGCCGGCAGCTTTCCGGGACAGGGGGCCTACGAGCAGTACTTC. This chain joins TRBV7-2 and TRBJ2-7, with 11 bases fitting TRBD1. Germline values: CDR1 SGHTA, CDR2 FQGNSA. CDR3 length: 15 amino acids.

V and J are TRBV4-1 and TRBJ2-4; TRBD1 or TRBD2 may be the D gene (5 bases each). The end of the DNA is better explained by TRBJ2-7, so the J call may be wrong. The CDR3 has 16 residues. CDR1 is MGHRA, CDR2 YSYEKL, per germline. CDR3 sequence: CASSRIGTADLHEQYF. For the CDR3, the DNA is TGCGCCAGCAGCCGGATCGGGACCGCCGACCTCCACGAGCAGTACTTC.

About this clonotype itself: With a much larger clone just one base away, this may be a read error. J is TRBJ1-1 and V is TRBV29-1; unclear D gene. The CDR3 sequence is 14 residues long. Trimming shortened V by 1 base and J by 5 bases, and 14 bases separated the two germline ends. The germline CDR1 and CDR2 sequences are SQVTM and ANQGSEA. CDR3 residues: CSVEAGSKGTEAFF. In DNA form, the CDR3 reads TGCAGCGTTGAAGCTGGCAGTAAGGGAACTGAAGCTTTCTTT.

Ten or more counts support this clonotype. This chain connects TRBV12-3 or TRBV12-4 to TRBJ1-1; 7 bases map to TRBD1. This CDR3 has 13 amino acids. V lost 7 bases to trimming and J lost 5 bases; unmatched junction nucleotides: 7. CDR3 protein: CASNQGGRTEAFF. The CDR3 nucleotides read TGTGCCAGCAATCAAGGGGGCCGGACTGAAGCTTTCTTT.

This clonotype was counted many times. This sequence joins TRBV5-1 and TRBJ2-5; TRBD1 aligns across 8 bases. Germline V gene sequence: CDR1 SGHRS, CDR2 YFSETQ. Trimming cost V 0 bases and J 7 bases; bases outside gene matches: 5. The CDR3 has 14 residues. DNA of the CDR3: TGCGCCAGCAGCTTGGCGGCAGGACAGGGGACCCAGTACTTC. Translating it yields CASSLAAGQGTQYF.

Details on this clonotype: With a much larger clone just one base away, this may be a read error. The chain joins TRBV20-1 to TRBJ1-6, with 9 bases that match TRBD1. The J segment lost 9 bases and the V segment lost 0 bases, leaving 6 bases of the junction unmatched. In germline, CDR1 is DFQATT, CDR2 SNEGSKA (reference sequence). The CDR3 extends over 15 amino acids. The CDR3, as DNA: TGCAGTGCTAGAGATAAGGGGACAGGGAGTTCACCCCTCCACTTT. Translation gives CSARDKGTGSSPLHF.

V usage is TRBV9 and J usage is TRBJ2-5; D remains unclear. The CDR3 loop spans 14 amino acids. The V and J ends lost 0 bases and 13 bases respectively, with 19 bases between them. Germline V lookup: CDR1 SGDLS, CDR2 YYNGEE. CDR3 amino acids: CASSVENRINERYF. In DNA form, the CDR3 reads TGTGCCAGCAGCGTAGAGAACAGAATCAATGAGCGGTACTTC.

Concerning this clonotype: Possible read error: a much larger clone is one base away. The chain carries TRBV12-3 or TRBV12-4 and TRBJ2-3, with TRBD1 matching 7 bases. The CDR3 length is 19 residues. J lost 0 bases, V lost 1 base, and 13 bases had no gene match. CDR3 DNA sequence: TGTGCCAGCAGTTTAGGGGACAGCACATCCTTTTCTAGCACAGATACGCAGTATTTT. Its protein is CASSLGDSTSFSSTDTQYF.

The genes are TRBV20-1 and TRBJ2-1, with D possibly TRBD2 on 5 matching bases. The CDR3 consists of 15 residues. Germline assignment: CDR1 DFQATT and CDR2 SNEGSKA (reference sequence). The V gene lost 2 bases and the J gene lost 4 bases, with 15 bases spanning the gap. The CDR3: CSARPGTRTYNEQFF. Written as DNA, the CDR3 is TGCAGTGCTAGACCAGGAACTAGGACTTACAATGAGCAGTTCTTC.

This clonotype has a handful of counts. A read error may explain this, as a much larger clone is one base away. The V gene is TRBV29-1, the J gene TRBJ2-7, with D possibly matching TRBD2 (6 bases). The CDR3 is 10 residues long. Trimming removed 5 bases at V and 6 bases at J, with 8 bases between. Per the germline V gene, CDR1 is SQVTM and CDR2 is ANQGSEA. CDR3 in DNA: TGCAGCGTTTTGGGAGGCGAGCAGTACTTC. This codes for CSVLGGEQYF.